The clone carrying this T cell receptor beta chain has a handful of counts. Original handling: Counts of nucleated cells, estimated from reference gene primer amplification, were obtained. The data were produced by immunoSEQ multiplex PCR, yet TCRdb's version contains in-frame clones alone and is incomplete. V and J calls and clone size are given by that table; D and trimming were obtained from the DNA. The sample carries approximately 390,000 clones, 85% to 90% recorded once. Per the germline V gene, CDR1 is SGHRS and CDR2 is YFSETQ. Trimming removed 3 bases from V and 7 bases from J, with 7 bases in between. The CDR3 has 11 amino acids. This sample stems from a study of blood T cell repertoires in COVID-19. Study in general: The origin of the acute and convalescent COVID-19 samples was the United States, Italy and Spain. Nucleic acid was either cDNA or gDNA, and it came from T cells, B-cell-depleted T cells, or PBMCs.

The receptor's source is a young man with active or convalescent COVID-19. Sequencing input: peripheral blood. V usage is TRBV5-1 and J usage is TRBJ1-1, with TRBD1 as a possible D gene (5 bases). The CDR3 loop is CASSWGGEAFF. CDR3 DNA sequence: TGCGCCAGCAGCTGGGGGGGTGAAGCTTTCTTT.